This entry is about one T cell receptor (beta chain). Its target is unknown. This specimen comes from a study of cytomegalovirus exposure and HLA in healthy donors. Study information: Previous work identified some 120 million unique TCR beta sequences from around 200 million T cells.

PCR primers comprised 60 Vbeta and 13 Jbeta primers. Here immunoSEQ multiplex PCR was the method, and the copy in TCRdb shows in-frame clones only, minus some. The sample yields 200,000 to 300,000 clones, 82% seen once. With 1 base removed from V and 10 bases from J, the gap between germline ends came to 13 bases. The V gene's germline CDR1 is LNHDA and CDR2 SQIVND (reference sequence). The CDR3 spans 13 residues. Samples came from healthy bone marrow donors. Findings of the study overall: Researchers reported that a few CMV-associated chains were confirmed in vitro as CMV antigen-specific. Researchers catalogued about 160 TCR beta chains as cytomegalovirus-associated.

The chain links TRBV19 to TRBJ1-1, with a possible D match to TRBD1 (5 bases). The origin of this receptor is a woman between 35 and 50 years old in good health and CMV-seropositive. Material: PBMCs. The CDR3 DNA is TGTGCCAGTAGTATAGGCCGGCAGGGCGGAGCTTTCTTT. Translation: CASSIGRQGGAFF.